This T cell receptor beta chain was documented in a study of low-dose radiotherapy and immunotherapy resistance in tumors. Looking at the study overall: Participants in Cohort 1 were administered 0.5 Gy per fraction at 2-week intervals, to a cumulative dose of 6.5 Gy.

Time point of the sample: after trial treatment. Treatment defined: LDRT plus nivolumab, ipilimumab, low-dose cyclophosphamide and aspirin (RACIN trial). Treatment combined nivolumab, ipilimumab, aspirin, low-dose cyclophosphamide and low-dose radiotherapy in a dose-escalation trial. Many counts were recorded for this clonotype. Gene-specific TRAV and TRBV primers were used for first-strand cDNA, covering alpha and beta chains. TCR amplification used roughly 21 PCR cycles, a constant-region primer and a V-primer adapter. The authors amplified isolated mRNA by in vitro transcription. MiXCR, run by TCRdb on the reads, gives a single entry per CDR3 protein. The sample lists tens of thousands of distinct CDR3 sequences, around a fifth seen once, with 9.5% to 15% in the top ten. Germline CDR1 is LGHDT and CDR2 is YNNKEL (reference sequence). The CDR3 is made up of 17 amino acids. V dropped 1 base and J dropped 7; count of bases not matched to a gene: 14.

The clonotype was recovered from a female donor with ovarian cancer. The sequences come from PBMCs, collected after low-dose radiotherapy plus immunotherapy. The J gene is TRBJ2-3, the V gene TRBV3-1, with 7 bases that match TRBD2. The CDR3 spells CASSQVLGAGTANTQYF. In DNA, the CDR3 is TGTGCCAGCAGCCAAGTTTTAGGAGCGGGGACCGCGAATACGCAGTATTTT.